These T cell receptor beta chains were read from a single sample in a study of a mutant IDH1 vaccine in newly diagnosed glioma. Sequencing was performed with immunoSEQ multiplex PCR; in TCRdb, only in-frame clones are kept and a portion is missing. Among about 50,000 clones, roughly 80% were seen once, and the ten largest hold approximately 4.5%. Antigen specificity for these receptors is unknown. The sample in question was PBMCs, obtained from a glioma patient whose treatment included an IDH1 peptide vaccine. Every receptor here comes from a young woman with glioma. Each CDR3 is given with its conserved first and last residue. D genes are given only for firm matches. A clone size is listed for some rows: how often the clone was seen (once, few, many), or a class if it is expanded.

>-|TRBJ1-3|-|TRBV7-8
TGTGCCAGCAGCTTATTCGAAGTTCAGGACCCCGGCTCTGGAAACACCATATATTTT
CASSLFEVQDPGSGNTIYF
>-|TRBJ2-6|TRBD1|TRBV5-1
TGCGCCAGCAGCCTGGACAGGGCTTCTGGGGCCAACGTCCTGACTTTC
CASSLDRASGANVLTF
>-|TRBJ2-3|-|TRBV10-3
TGTGCCATCAGCTTGCCCGGGGGTACGGATACGCAGTATTTT
CAISLPGGTDTQYF
>-|TRBJ2-7|-|TRBV15
TGTGCCACCAGCGAACCACGGACGGGAAGCTCCTACGAGCAGTACTTC
CATSEPRTGSSYEQYF
>-|TRBJ2-3|TRBD2|TRBV9
TGTGCCAGCAGCGTAGCTACGGGGGGGGCTAGCACTGATACGCAGTATTTT
CASSVATGGASTDTQYF
>once|TRBJ1-1|-|TRBV30
TGTGCCTGGAGTGACGGGAACACTGAAGCTTTCTTT
CAWSDGNTEAFF
>-|TRBJ2-1|-|TRBV11-3
TGTGCCAGCAGCTCCCTAGAGGGGAGTGACTCCTACAATGAGCAGTTCTTC
CASSSLEGSDSYNEQFF
>-|TRBJ2-7|TRBD2|TRBV27
TGTGCCAGCAGTTTACAGTCCCTGTCTAGCGGGATCTCCTACGAGCAGTACTTC
CASSLQSLSSGISYEQYF
>-|TRBJ2-1|-|TRBV27
TGTGCCAGCAGTTCCCTACCCACCTCCTACAATGAGCAGTTCTTC
CASSSLPTSYNEQFF
>few|TRBJ2-5|TRBD2|TRBV30
TGTGCCTGGACTCTAGCGGGAGTCCAAGAGACCCAGTACTTC
CAWTLAGVQETQYF